The 16 T cell receptor beta chains presented below share a single source sample, sequenced in a study of T cell repertoires in aging, cancer and after chemotherapy. The template was genomic DNA from peripheral blood, not RNA. A mixed TRB-A/B primer pool amplified rearranged TRB by multiplex touch-down PCR. TCRdb processed the multiplex PCR reads anew with MiXCR; each CDR3 protein has one entry. The repertoire consists of a few thousand distinct CDR3 sequences, with 27% occurring once and the leading ten covering 4.2%. The specimen was blood. Every receptor here comes from a human donor with a solid tumor.

The chain recombines TRBV12-3 or TRBV12-4 with TRBJ2-3, with 11 bases lining up with TRBD2. V was pared by 0 bases and J by 2 bases, with 4 bases of the junction left unmatched. The CDR3 spans 17 residues. CDR3 residues: CASSLAPLAGVTDTQYF. CDR3 DNA: TGTGCCAGCAGTTTAGCCCCACTAGCGGGGGTCACAGATACGCAGTATTTT.

This clonotype is categorized as medium-sized. This chain connects TRBV29-1 to TRBJ2-5, with 12 bases aligning to TRBD1. Germline V CDR1 and CDR2: SQVTM, ANQGSEA. The CDR3 is 17 amino acids. The V gene end was trimmed by 2 bases and the J gene end by 7 bases; junction bases not matched to a gene: 14. The CDR3 protein is CSVELRRDRGPFVTQYF. Here the CDR3 DNA reads TGCAGCGTTGAACTCCGGAGGGACAGGGGGCCTTTCGTGACCCAGTACTTC.

This clonotype has just a few counts. The chain is built from TRBV6-4 and TRBJ2-3; TRBD2 agrees at 9 bases. The length of the CDR3 is 15 residues. The V gene's germline CDR1 is MRHNA and CDR2 SNTAGT. The junction had 5 bases not matched to a gene; V was cut back by 3 bases and J by 4 bases. For the CDR3, the DNA is TGTGCCAGCAGTGATTCGACTAGCGGACCAGATACGCAGTATTTT. This codes for CASSDSTSGPDTQYF.

This clonotype was counted a few times. This chain links TRBV27 with TRBJ1-6; TRBD1 agrees at 8 bases. The germline CDR1 and CDR2 sequences are MNHEY and SMNVEV (reference sequence). The CDR3 is 14 amino acids. With 6 bases clipped from V and 7 bases from J, the junction kept 5 bases outside the gene matches. The CDR3 is CASSPGQENSPLHF. Here the CDR3 DNA reads TGTGCCAGCAGCCCGGGACAGGAAAATTCACCCCTCCACTTT.

This clonotype has a handful of counts. This sequence joins TRBV19 and TRBJ2-1; D gene ambiguous. From germline, CDR1 is LNHDA and CDR2 SQIVND (reference sequence). The CDR3 runs to 16 residues. The V gene lost 9 bases and the J gene lost 0 bases, with 18 bases spanning the gap. The CDR3 coding sequence is TGTGCCAGCGCTACCCCGGACGGCGTCTCCTACAATGAGCAGTTCTTC. It specifies CASATPDGVSYNEQFF.

This clonotype was counted a few times. The chain combines TRBV20-1 with TRBJ2-1; 8 positions match TRBD2. V dropped 5 bases and J dropped 8; count of bases not matched to a gene: 11. Germline loops: CDR1 DFQATT, CDR2 SNEGSKA (reference sequence). This CDR3 is 14 amino acids long. The CDR3 region is CSALVREGRYEQFF. In DNA, the CDR3 is TGCAGTGCTTTGGTACGGGAGGGCCGCTATGAGCAGTTCTTC.

The V call is TRBV4-3, the J call TRBJ2-2; the match to TRBD2 covers 8 bases. CDR1 LGHNA and CDR2 YSLEER come from the germline V gene. Losses at the gene ends were 4 bases for V and 5 bases for J; bases not matched to a gene: 6. The CDR3 extends over 15 amino acids. Here the CDR3 reads CASSPGGLLTGELFF. CDR3 in DNA: TGCGCCAGCAGCCCGGGAGGGCTACTTACCGGGGAGCTGTTTTTT.

The J gene is TRBJ2-5, the V gene TRBV11-3, with 7 bases that match TRBD2. This CDR3 is built from 16 residues. Trimming cost V 3 bases and J 2 bases; bases outside gene matches: 9. CDR1 and CDR2 (germline): SGHNT, YENEEA. CDR3 nucleotide sequence: TGTGCCAGCAGCTTCGGTGGGTCTAGCGGACAAGAGACCCAGTACTTC. Translating it yields CASSFGGSSGQETQYF.

This clonotype has more than one count but fewer than ten. The rearrangement links TRBV27 to TRBJ2-7; D is possibly TRBD1 or TRBD2 (5 bases each). Between the trimmed V and J ends, which lost 3 bases and 7 bases, there was a span of 16 bases. This CDR3 comprises 14 residues. CDR1 and CDR2 from the germline V gene are MNHEY and SMNVEV (reference sequence). CDR3 nucleotide sequence: TGTGCCAGCAGTTTGAGGGGCCGGGTGGGTGAGCAGTACTTC. Its protein is CASSLRGRVGEQYF.

The chain is built from TRBV6-2 or TRBV6-3 and TRBJ2-1; 9 bases fit TRBD2. The CDR3 loop spans 16 amino acids. CDR1 is MNHEY and CDR2 is SVGEGT in the germline V gene. The trim removed 6 bases at V and 3 bases at J, leaving 9 bases unmatched. The CDR3 spells CASSSSGGLHYNEQFF. The CDR3 nucleotides are TGTGCCAGCAGCAGTAGCGGGGGCCTTCACTACAATGAGCAGTTCTTC.

This clonotype occurred a few times. V is TRBV20-1 and J is TRBJ2-7, with a weak D call TRBD1 (5 bases). This CDR3 comprises 14 residues. CDR1 DFQATT and CDR2 SNEGSKA come from the germline V gene (reference sequence). The V and J ends lost 6 bases and 0 bases respectively, with 15 bases between them. CDR3 nucleotides: TGCAGTGCCCCGAACCGACAGAGCTCCTACGAGCAGTACTTC. Protein sequence: CSAPNRQSSYEQYF.

V usage is TRBV20-1 and J usage is TRBJ2-3, with D hard to call. Looked up from germline, CDR1 is DFQATT and CDR2 is SNEGSKA (reference sequence). Trimming took 6 bases from V and 0 from J, leaving 7 bases between them. The CDR3 runs 12 residues. DNA for the CDR3: TGCAGTGCCCGTCCCAGCACAGATACGCAGTATTTT. This gives the protein CSARPSTDTQYF.

CDR3: CASSVTRTTFSNQPQHF. The DNA for the CDR3 is TGTGCCAGTAGTGTTACTCGGACCACCTTTAGCAATCAGCCCCAGCATTTT. The V and J genes are TRBV19 and TRBJ1-5; D not certain. V lost 5 bases and J lost 0, with 17 bases in between. Germline V gives CDR1 LNHDA, CDR2 SQIVND (reference sequence). CDR3 length: 17 amino acids.

This clonotype was detected only a few times. V is TRBV5-4 and J is TRBJ1-1; D remains unclear. The CDR3 spans 14 residues. The germline V gene has CDR1 SGHNT and CDR2 YYREEE (reference sequence). V shed 3 bases and J shed 1 base, with 10 bases lying between them. The DNA of the CDR3 is TGTGCCAGCAGCTCTCTCGCTGAGAACACTGAAGCTTTCTTT. Protein: CASSSLAENTEAFF.

Regarding this clonotype: A single base separates this from a much larger clone, so it may be a read error. The chain carries TRBV6-5 and TRBJ2-1, with 9 bases that match TRBD2. V lost 7 bases to trimming and J lost 1 base; unmatched junction nucleotides: 8. The germline CDR1 and CDR2 sequences are MNHEY and SVGAGI. The CDR3 totals 16 residues. The CDR3 DNA sequence: TGTGCCAGCATAGGGGCTAGCGGGACTTCCTACAATGAGCAGTTCTTC. Protein: CASIGASGTSYNEQFF.

This clonotype came up a few times. One end of the junction fails to match germline, which may point to a read error. This chain connects TRBV24-1 to TRBJ2-3; 7 bases fit TRBD2. Germline V CDR1 and CDR2: KGHDR, SFDVKD. The CDR3 contains 17 residues. The CDR3: CATSDPLFGGSKDTQYF. CDR3 in DNA: TGTGCCACCAGTGACCCTCTATTTGGCGGGAGCAAAGATACGCAGTATTTT.